Shown below are 12 T cell receptor beta chains from a single sample sequenced in a study of T cells in tuberculosis. Sequencing was performed with immunoSEQ multiplex PCR; in TCRdb, only in-frame clones are kept and a portion is missing. This table holds tens of thousands of clones, 85% to 95% found once. The sample comprised PBMCs. These receptors were collected from a donor aged 5-35 years with latent tuberculosis or without tuberculosis infection. Some clones in this sample may be carry-over from other donors' samples.

In its sample, this clone was seen a few times. This sequence joins TRBV6-5 and TRBJ1-2; 7 bases align to TRBD1. This CDR3 has 14 amino acids. Germline CDR1 and CDR2: MNHEY and SVGAGI. V trimming: 4 bases; J trimming: 5 bases; junction bases outside the gene matches: 7. CDR3 sequence (DNA): TGTGCCAGCAGTTCCACAGGGGTTGGGTATGGCTACACCTTC. Residues: CASSSTGVGYGYTF.

The chain is built from TRBV28 and TRBJ1-1; D is ambiguous. Germline V lookup: CDR1 MDHEN, CDR2 SYDVKM. V was shortened by 3 bases and J by 0 bases, with 8 bases between the two germline ends. The CDR3 sequence is 14 residues long. This CDR3 reads CASSLYGLNTEAFF. The CDR3 DNA is TGTGCCAGCAGTTTGTACGGGTTGAACACTGAAGCTTTCTTT.

J is TRBJ2-7 and V is TRBV6-6, with 10 bases identical to TRBD2. Unmatched junction bases numbered 8, after V lost 6 bases and J lost 3 bases. Germline V gives CDR1 MNHNY, CDR2 SVGAGI (reference sequence). The CDR3 loop spans 15 amino acids. CDR3 coding DNA: TGTGCCAGCAGGTTGTCTAGCGGGGGTAGCTACGAGCAGTACTTC. Its protein product is CASRLSSGGSYEQYF.

This chain connects TRBV2 to TRBJ1-3, with a tentative D call TRBD1 (6 bases). With 4 bases removed from V and 0 bases from J, the gap between germline ends came to 13 bases. The CDR3 contains 16 residues. Germline values: CDR1 SNHLY, CDR2 FYNNEI. The CDR3 sequence: CASSAAWTASGNTIYF. CDR3 bases: TGTGCCAGCAGTGCTGCGTGGACAGCCTCTGGAAACACCATATATTTT.

V and J are TRBV5-4 and TRBJ2-7, with 10 bases lining up with TRBD1. The CDR3 has 14 residues. Germline CDR1 SGHNT, CDR2 YYREEE (reference sequence). J gave up 5 bases and V 4 bases, and 6 bases lay outside the gene matches. CDR3 protein: CASSRRDRGDEQYF. CDR3 DNA: TGTGCCAGCAGCCGTCGGGACAGGGGCGACGAGCAGTACTTC.

The chain carries TRBV19 and TRBJ2-3, with D perhaps TRBD2 (5 bases). This CDR3 has 13 residues. V was cut by 5 bases and J by 7 bases, with 13 bases left in between. Germline lookup yields CDR1 LNHDA and CDR2 SQIVND (reference sequence). The CDR3 DNA sequence: TGTGCCAGTAGTCAGAGTCGGGAACATACGCAGTATTTT. As protein: CASSQSREHTQYF.

The chain combines TRBV9 with TRBJ2-7; a weak D match, TRBD2 (5 bases). V was shortened by 4 bases and J by 1 base, with 12 bases between the two germline ends. Germline CDR1 is SGDLS and CDR2 is YYNGEE. CDR3 length: 14 residues. In DNA, the CDR3 is TGTGCCAGCAGCCCATGGACGGGGTCCTACGAGCAGTACTTC. Translated, it gives CASSPWTGSYEQYF. The full variable domain, its missing parts supplied by reference TRBV9 and TRBJ2-7, is DSGVTQTPKHLITATGQRVTLRCSPRSGDLSVYWYQQSLDQGLQFLIQYYNGEERAKGNILERFSAQQFPDLHSELNLSSLELGDSALYFCASSPWTGSYEQYFGPGTRLTVT.

The CDR3 DNA reads as TGTGCCAGCAATAACAGGGGGGGGACTAACTATGGCTACACCTTC. This translates into CASNNRGGTNYGYTF. V usage is TRBV6-1 and J usage is TRBJ1-2; 8 positions agree with TRBD1. Per the germline V gene, CDR1 is MNHNS and CDR2 is SASEGT. CDR3 size: 15 residues. With 7 bases clipped from V and 0 bases from J, the junction kept 7 bases outside the gene matches.

The chain uses TRBV15 and TRBJ2-7, with a possible D match to TRBD1 (6 bases). V shed 5 bases and J shed 5 bases, with 13 bases lying between them. The CDR3 totals 13 residues. The germline gives CDR1 LNHNV, CDR2 YYDKDF (reference sequence). The CDR3 nucleotides read TGTGCCACCAGCGCAGGGGTTGTCGACGAGCAGTACTTC. It specifies CATSAGVVDEQYF.

The chain combines TRBV7-2 with TRBJ2-1, with TRBD2 as a possible D gene (7 bases). Per the germline V gene, CDR1 is SGHTA and CDR2 is FQGNSA. The CDR3 has 16 amino acids. Trimming pared 5 bases from V and 3 bases from J, leaving 17 bases between. The CDR3 DNA reads TGTGCCAGCAGCCGAGAGTCGGGGGGCCACTACAATGAGCAGTTCTTC. It encodes CASSRESGGHYNEQFF. Full variable domain (remainder filled in from reference TRBV7-2 and TRBJ2-1): GAGVSQSPSNKVTEKGKDVELRCDPISGHTALYWYRQSLGQGLEFLIYFQGNSAPDKSGLPSDRFSAERTGGSVSTLTIQRTQQEDSAVYLCASSRESGGHYNEQFFGPGTRLTVL.

The chain uses TRBV5-4 and TRBJ1-1, with 7 bases that match TRBD1. The CDR3 extends over 15 amino acids. The V gene end was trimmed by 2 bases and the J gene end by 0 bases; junction bases not matched to a gene: 4. Germline CDR1 SGHNT, CDR2 YYREEE (reference sequence). Here the CDR3 DNA reads TGTGCCAGCAGCTTCCATCAGGGGGTGAACACTGAAGCTTTCTTT. Translation: CASSFHQGVNTEAFF. The full variable domain, its missing parts supplied by reference TRBV5-4 and TRBJ1-1, is ETGVTQSPTHLIKTRGQQVTLRCSSQSGHNTVSWYQQALGQGPQFIFQYYREEENGRGNFPPRFSGLQFPNYSSELNVNALELDDSALYLCASSFHQGVNTEAFFGQGTRLTVV.

This clone was recorded only once. The chain uses TRBV6-5 and TRBJ2-3; 8 positions agree with TRBD2. The germline V gene has CDR1 MNHEY and CDR2 SVGAGI. CDR3 length: 13 amino acids. Trimming cost V 5 bases and J 7 bases; bases outside gene matches: 5. The DNA of the CDR3 is TGTGCCAGCAGTAGCGGGGGCTCCCATACGCAGTATTTT. This gives the protein CASSSGGSHTQYF.